This T cell receptor beta chain was found in a study of human T cells and chemical hapten exposure. As for the study in general: TCR yields per sample varied mostly from small pooled library volume differences.

This CDR3 has 16 amino acids. The V gene end was trimmed by 0 bases and the J gene end by 6 bases; junction bases not matched to a gene: 11. Germline CDR1 and CDR2: SGHAT and FQNNGV. Time point of the sample: patch test 2, 6 weeks after DPC sensitization. As for treatment: therapeutic diphenylcyclopropenone sensitization with weekly scalp DPC. TCRdb reprocessed the RACE reads with MiXCR, giving one entry per CDR3 protein. The sample includes about 110,000 distinct CDR3 sequences, approximately 8.8% of them seen just once. This clonotype was counted between two and nine times. This chain uses TRBV11-2 with TRBJ2-7; TRBD1 matches 7 bases. The input for sequencing was whole blood, taken in connection with sensitization to the hapten diphenylcyclopropenone (DPC). This sequence was found in a middle-aged woman with alopecia areata. Some clones in this sample may be carry-over from other donors' samples. CDR3 DNA: TGTGCCAGCAGCTTAGACCGGGCGGCAGGGGGTCTCGAGCAGTACTTC. The encoded protein is CASSLDRAAGGLEQYF. Complete variable domain (other parts from reference TRBV11-2 and TRBJ2-7): EAGVAQSPRYKIIEKRQSVAFWCNPISGHATLYWYQQILGQGPKLLIQFQNNGVVDDSQLPKDRFSAERLKGVDSTLKIQPAKLEDSAVYLCASSLDRAAGGLEQYFGPGTRLTVT.